These 30 T cell receptor beta chains share one sample of origin, sequenced in a study of tumour-infiltrating T cells in Burkitt lymphoma. Clones were read by immunoSEQ multiplex PCR, and TCRdb kept only the in-frame ones, dropping some. The profile shows around 14,000 clones, about 75% of them singletons. Material for sequencing was tumor tissue. These TCRs come from a human donor with diffuse large B-cell lymphoma.

This clone came up a few times. This chain links TRBV29-1 with TRBJ2-3; 10 bases align to TRBD2. CDR3 length equals 19 residues. Germline-derived CDR1 and CDR2 are SQVTM and ANQGSEA. Trimming cost V 4 bases and J 5 bases; bases outside gene matches: 21. CDR3 DNA sequence: TGCAGCGTTGGCCGTCTCAATTGGGAAGCGGGAGGGGTGGTAGATACGCAGTATTTT. Translation: CSVGRLNWEAGGVVDTQYF.

CDR3 nucleotides: TGTGCCAGCAGCTTATCGGAGCATTCCTACGAGCAGTACGTC. This translates into CASSLSEHSYEQYV. The chain joins TRBV5-8 to TRBJ2-7; D gene uncertain. V was shortened by 2 bases and J by 1 base, with 10 bases between the two germline ends. CDR3 size: 14 residues. Germline CDR1 and CDR2: SGHTS and YDEGEE.

This rearrangement joins TRBV4-1 to TRBJ2-7; D may be TRBD2 (5 bases). CDR1 MGHRA and CDR2 YSYEKL come from the germline V gene. The CDR3 runs to 12 residues. Trimming removed 4 bases from V and 4 bases from J, with 8 bases in between. CDR3 DNA sequence: TGCGCCAGCAGCCGCCCGGGGTACGAGCAGTACTTC. It specifies CASSRPGYEQYF.

V and J are TRBV28 and TRBJ2-7, with D uncertain. Germline-derived CDR1 and CDR2 are MDHEN and SYDVKM. The CDR3 totals 15 residues. The V and J ends lost 5 bases and 2 bases respectively, with 16 bases between them. CDR3 protein: CASSLHDGLTYEQYF. DNA of the CDR3: TGTGCCAGCAGTCTACATGACGGCTTGACCTACGAGCAGTACTTC.

This chain links TRBV4-2 with TRBJ2-7, with 8 positions matching TRBD1. The V gene's germline CDR1 is LGHNA and CDR2 YNFKEQ. CDR3 length: 15 residues. With V trimmed by 0 bases and J by 7 bases, 8 bases remained unmatched. The CDR3 sequence: CASSQESQGAWEQYF. For the CDR3, the DNA is TGTGCCAGCAGCCAAGAGAGTCAGGGGGCGTGGGAGCAGTACTTC.

The chain uses TRBV27 and TRBJ1-3, with no clear D. V was trimmed by 5 bases and J by 2 bases, leaving 16 bases between them. Germline lookup yields CDR1 MNHEY and CDR2 SMNVEV (reference sequence). The CDR3 runs to 16 residues. CDR3 in DNA: TGTGCCAGCAGTCCTTTTAAAGGGAGTGCTGGAAACACCATATATTTT. Protein sequence: CASSPFKGSAGNTIYF.

The chain couples TRBV9 to TRBJ1-1; tentative D call: TRBD1 (6 bases). The CDR3 spans 15 residues. In germline, CDR1 is SGDLS, CDR2 YYNGEE. Trimming pared 4 bases from V and 5 bases from J, leaving 18 bases between. CDR3 in DNA: TGTGCCAGCAGCCCCCAGGGGTGGGTAAGGACTGAAGCTTTCTTT. Translating it yields CASSPQGWVRTEAFF.

This chain links TRBV30 with TRBJ2-7; D is perhaps TRBD1 or TRBD2 (5 bases each). From germline, CDR1 is GTSNPN and CDR2 SVGIG (reference sequence). The germline V and J ends were trimmed by 0 bases and 1 base, with 10 bases remaining between them. The CDR3 has 14 residues. The CDR3 here is CAWSVGTGSYEQYF. CDR3 DNA: TGTGCCTGGAGTGTAGGGACGGGATCCTACGAGCAGTACTTC.

The chain recombines TRBV15 with TRBJ2-1, with D hard to call. Trimming cost V 3 bases and J 1 base, with 13 bases left between them. This CDR3 spans 16 amino acids. The V gene's germline CDR1 is LNHNV and CDR2 YYDKDF (reference sequence). The CDR3 nucleotides are TGTGCCACCAGCAGGACCCCGGACCCTTCCTACAATGAGCAGTTCTTC. This gives the protein CATSRTPDPSYNEQFF.

V and J are TRBV19 and TRBJ1-1; 10 positions match TRBD1. This CDR3 contains 13 residues. In germline, CDR1 is LNHDA, CDR2 SQIVND (reference sequence). V trimming: 4 bases; J trimming: 4 bases; junction bases outside the gene matches: 0. CDR3: CASSRTGGTEAFF. The DNA of the CDR3 is TGTGCCAGTAGTAGGACAGGGGGCACTGAAGCTTTCTTT.

This clone was picked up a small number of times. The CDR3 coding sequence is TGTGCCATCAGTGGAGGGTCGAACACTGAAGCTTTCTTT. This sequence encodes CAISGGSNTEAFF. The chain employs TRBV10-3 and TRBJ1-1; D is uncertain. V lost 4 bases and J lost 1, with 7 bases in between. Germline assignment: CDR1 ENHRY and CDR2 SYGVKD. The CDR3 consists of 13 residues.

The V gene is TRBV18, the J gene TRBJ2-3, with a weak D call TRBD2 (6 bases). Between the trimmed V and J ends, which lost 2 bases and 0 bases, there was a span of 18 bases. CDR1 is KGHSH and CDR2 is LQKENI in the germline V gene. CDR3 size: 18 residues. The CDR3 DNA is TGTGCCAGCTCACCAATCATTATACTAGCACCTAGCACAGATACGCAGTATTTT. Protein: CASSPIIILAPSTDTQYF.

The genes are TRBV19 and TRBJ2-3, with D unclear. The CDR3 length is 20 residues. The germline CDR1 and CDR2 sequences are LNHDA and SQIVND (reference sequence). Deletions cut 3 bases from V and 0 bases from J, with 25 bases between. As DNA, the CDR3 is TGTGCCAGTAGTATTCGGTATCAAGTGGTGGTCGGCAGCAGCACAGATACGCAGTATTTT. Protein product: CASSIRYQVVVGSSTDTQYF.

A few counts support this clone. The DNA for the CDR3 is TGTGCCAGCAGCTTAGGGAGCGGGAGCGGAGGTGAGCAGTTCTTC. Its protein is CASSLGSGSGGEQFF. The rearrangement links TRBV7-6 to TRBJ2-1; TRBD2 aligns across 8 bases. The CDR3 is made up of 15 amino acids. CDR1 is SGHVS and CDR2 is FNYEAQ in the germline V gene. Trimming removed 1 base from V and 9 bases from J; junction bases left unmatched: 8.

The chain has TRBV2 and TRBJ1-1, with D unresolved. Trimming stripped 2 bases from V and 4 bases from J, with 20 bases between. CDR1 is SNHLY, CDR2 FYNNEI, per germline. This CDR3 comprises 17 residues. CDR3 sequence reads: CASSELRTGIEVTEAFF. DNA for the CDR3: TGTGCCAGCAGTGAACTCAGGACGGGGATTGAGGTCACTGAAGCTTTCTTT.

Judged by abundance, this clone is large. The V and J genes are TRBV14 and TRBJ1-1; no definite D call. The CDR3 length is 14 residues. The V end was cut by 1 base, the J end by 1 base, with 7 bases between. Germline V gives CDR1 SGHDN, CDR2 FVKESK. Written as DNA, the CDR3 is TGTGCCAGCAGCCAAGGGTTCTCGAACACTGAAGCTTTCTTT. Protein sequence: CASSQGFSNTEAFF.

The gene calls are TRBV5-1 and TRBJ2-3, with D uncertain. V was trimmed by 0 bases and J by 2 bases, leaving 10 bases between them. This CDR3 is 15 amino acids long. Germline V gene sequence: CDR1 SGHRS, CDR2 YFSETQ. CDR3 sequence (DNA): TGCGCCAGCAGCTTGGACATGACCAACACAGATACGCAGTATTTT. This encodes CASSLDMTNTDTQYF.

The chain has TRBV5-1 and TRBJ2-7; 10 bases match TRBD1. J was trimmed by 2 bases and V by 4 bases; bases with no gene match: 6. CDR1 and CDR2 (germline): SGHRS, YFSETQ. This CDR3 has 15 residues. The CDR3 loop reads CASSPGGQGTYEQYF. The CDR3 bases are TGCGCCAGCAGCCCGGGGGGACAGGGGACCTACGAGCAGTACTTC.

The chain is built from TRBV14 and TRBJ2-3, with D hard to call. The CDR3 has 15 residues. With 1 base removed from V and 4 bases from J, the gap between germline ends came to 12 bases. Per germline, CDR1 SGHDN and CDR2 FVKESK. Here the CDR3 reads CASSQGYRFPDTQYF. In DNA, the CDR3 is TGTGCCAGCAGCCAAGGGTATAGGTTCCCAGATACGCAGTATTTT.

The chain uses TRBV15 and TRBJ1-4, with 8 bases identical to TRBD1. V shed 0 bases, J shed 5 bases, and the junction held 2 bases outside the gene matches. The CDR3 length is 15 residues. From germline, CDR1 is LNHNV and CDR2 YYDKDF (reference sequence). CDR3 in DNA: TGTGCCACCAGCAGAGATGACAGGGGAAATGAAAAACTGTTTTTT. It is translated as CATSRDDRGNEKLFF. The entire variable domain, with the rest obtained from reference TRBV15 and TRBJ1-4, is as follows: DAMVIQNPRYQVTQFGKPVTLSCSQTLNHNVMYWYQQKSSQAPKLLFHYYDKDFNNEADTPDNFQSRRPNTSFCFLDIRSPGLGDTAMYLCATSRDDRGNEKLFFGSGTQLSVL.

The CDR3 loop is CSVDSATNYGYTF. CDR3 DNA: TGCAGCGTTGACAGCGCAACTAACTATGGCTACACCTTC. The rearrangement joins TRBV29-1 to TRBJ1-2, with D uncertain. Germline CDR1 reads SQVTM; CDR2 reads ANQGSEA. The length of the CDR3 is 13 residues. Trimming took 3 bases from V and 0 from J, leaving 8 bases between them.

This clone was recorded only once. The chain couples TRBV27 to TRBJ1-1; no clear D gene. The CDR3 covers 15 residues. Trimming took off 0 bases at V and 1 base at J, with 9 bases between the two ends. The germline V gene has CDR1 MNHEY and CDR2 SMNVEV (reference sequence). CDR3: CASSLSSLGNTEAFF. The CDR3 region has the DNA TGTGCCAGCAGTTTATCGAGCTTGGGGAACACTGAAGCTTTCTTT.

This clone is classed as large. The chain couples TRBV6-6 to TRBJ2-3, with D unresolved. Between the trimmed V and J ends, which lost 9 bases and 6 bases, there was a span of 19 bases. The length of the CDR3 is 14 residues. Germline V gene sequence: CDR1 MNHNY, CDR2 SVGAGI (reference sequence). In nucleotides, the CDR3 is TGTGCCAGTTTCCAAGGCGTGACACATGATACGCAGTATTTT. This translates into CASFQGVTHDTQYF.

The chain links TRBV5-1 to TRBJ1-4; no firm D call. In germline, CDR1 is SGHRS, CDR2 YFSETQ. The CDR3 spans 15 residues. Between the trimmed V and J ends, which lost 4 bases and 2 bases, there was a span of 12 bases. The CDR3: CASSREGGTNEKLFF. The CDR3 nucleotides read TGCGCCAGCAGCAGGGAGGGTGGGACTAATGAAAAACTGTTTTTT.

CDR3 region: CASSPMGGNEQFF. CDR3 coding DNA: TGTGCCAGCAGCCCCATGGGGGGCAATGAGCAGTTCTTC. The V call is TRBV7-8, the J call TRBJ2-1, with D perhaps matching TRBD2 (6 bases). Per germline, CDR1 SGHVS and CDR2 FQNEAQ. CDR3 size: 13 residues. The germline V and J ends were trimmed by 5 bases and 6 bases, with 11 bases remaining between them.

This clone was counted between two and nine times. V is TRBV28 and J is TRBJ2-3; 8 bases are shared with TRBD1. The CDR3 spans 16 residues. Losses at the gene ends were 1 base for V and 1 base for J; bases not matched to a gene: 4. CDR1 and CDR2 from the germline V gene are MDHEN and SYDVKM. In DNA form, the CDR3 reads TGTGCCAGCAGTTTATACAGGGGGACAGGCACAGATACGCAGTATTTT. Translating it yields CASSLYRGTGTDTQYF.

The chain is built from TRBV18 and TRBJ1-2; 12 bases line up with TRBD1. The CDR3 has 15 residues. Germline CDR1 is KGHSH and CDR2 is LQKENI. With 2 bases clipped from V and 4 bases from J, the junction kept 2 bases outside the gene matches. The CDR3 reads CASSPAGQGAYGYTF. The CDR3 nucleotides read TGTGCCAGCTCACCAGCGGGACAGGGGGCCTATGGCTACACCTTC.

This chain links TRBV9 with TRBJ2-1; TRBD1 aligns across 8 bases. The CDR3 is made up of 15 amino acids. V lost 3 bases and J lost 8; bases outside the gene matches: 10. Germline assignment: CDR1 SGDLS and CDR2 YYNGEE. CDR3 nucleotides: TGTGCCAGCAGCGCAAGGACAGGGTCCCCCCATGAGCAGTTCTTC. Translated, it gives CASSARTGSPHEQFF. Variable domain in full (rest from reference TRBV9 and TRBJ2-1): DSGVTQTPKHLITATGQRVTLRCSPRSGDLSVYWYQQSLDQGLQFLIQYYNGEERAKGNILERFSAQQFPDLHSELNLSSLELGDSALYFCASSARTGSPHEQFFGPGTRLTVL.

The rearrangement joins TRBV4-1 to TRBJ1-5; D ambiguous. The V gene's germline CDR1 is MGHRA and CDR2 YSYEKL. CDR3 length: 15 residues. V gave up 6 bases and J gave up 0 bases, with 12 bases separating them. The CDR3 reads CASSRTVYSNQPQHF. In DNA form, the CDR3 reads TGCGCCAGCAGTCGGACGGTTTATAGCAATCAGCCCCAGCATTTT.

This clone was found a few times. The J gene is TRBJ2-1, the V gene TRBV11-3, with TRBD1 matching over 8 bases. Unmatched junction bases numbered 5, after V lost 0 bases and J lost 4 bases. This CDR3 comprises 16 residues. The V gene's germline CDR1 is SGHNT and CDR2 YENEEA. The CDR3 spells CASSLDARTGYNEQFF. CDR3 DNA: TGTGCCAGCAGCTTAGATGCACGGACAGGGTACAATGAGCAGTTCTTC. Combining the CDR3 with reference TRBV11-3 and TRBJ2-1 gives the whole variable domain EAGVVQSPRYKIIEKKQPVAFWCNPISGHNTLYWYLQNLGQGPELLIRYENEEAVDDSQLPKDRFSAERLKGVDSTLKIQPAELGDSAVYLCASSLDARTGYNEQFFGPGTRLTVL.